This TCR beta chain comes out of a study of OX40 agonist ivuxolimab in advanced cancers. The overall study: The patients' treatment was ivuxolimab, an agonistic anti-OX40 (CD134) antibody. General study points: Dosing at 0.1 to 3.0 mg/kg was accompanied by clonal expansion of CD4+ and CD8+ blood T cells by week 6. Partial responders treated at 0.1-3.0 mg/kg exhibited clonal expansion among the lowest measured.

Concerning this clone itself: Its antigen is not known.

TCRdb's table, derived via immunoSEQ multiplex PCR, lists solely in-frame clones and lacks some. This table holds some 10,000 clones, 88% found once. Germline CDR1 reads SGHKS; CDR2 reads YYEKEE (reference sequence). Trimming cost V 4 bases and J 2 bases, with 15 bases left between them. This CDR3 comprises 15 residues. V usage is TRBV5-5 and J usage is TRBJ2-5; weak D call: TRBD2 (6 bases). Sample: CD4+ or CD8+ T cells sorted from blood, taken in a trial of the OX40 agonist ivuxolimab. The sequence came from an adult with an advanced solid tumor such as melanoma, head and neck, liver or kidney cancer. CDR3 in DNA: TGTGCCAGCAGCGGATGGAGGGTTAATCAAGAGACCCAGTACTTC. This sequence encodes CASSGWRVNQETQYF.